This T cell receptor beta chain was documented in a study of T cell responses to AZD1222 COVID-19 vaccine. Findings and limits, study-wide: Across spike, vaccine-associated CD4 TCRs were found, dominant at 160-218 and 743-854.

Clones were read by immunoSEQ multiplex PCR, and TCRdb kept only the in-frame ones, dropping some. Found here are roughly 100,000 clones, about 91% of them singletons; the top ten hold 44%. On this clone: Its specificity is not known.

V trimming: 6 bases; J trimming: 10 bases; junction bases outside the gene matches: 11. The V gene's germline CDR1 is MNHEY and CDR2 SVGAGI. The CDR3 runs to 14 residues. Sequencing used peripheral blood, obtained 28 days after the second AZD1222 dose. The chain links TRBV6-5 to TRBJ2-2; TRBD1 matches 7 bases. The TCR was taken from an adult who received the AZD1222 COVID-19 vaccine. The CDR3 protein is CASSGTAEAAELFF. The CDR3 DNA reads as TGTGCCAGCAGCGGGACAGCCGAGGCAGCGGAGCTGTTTTTT.